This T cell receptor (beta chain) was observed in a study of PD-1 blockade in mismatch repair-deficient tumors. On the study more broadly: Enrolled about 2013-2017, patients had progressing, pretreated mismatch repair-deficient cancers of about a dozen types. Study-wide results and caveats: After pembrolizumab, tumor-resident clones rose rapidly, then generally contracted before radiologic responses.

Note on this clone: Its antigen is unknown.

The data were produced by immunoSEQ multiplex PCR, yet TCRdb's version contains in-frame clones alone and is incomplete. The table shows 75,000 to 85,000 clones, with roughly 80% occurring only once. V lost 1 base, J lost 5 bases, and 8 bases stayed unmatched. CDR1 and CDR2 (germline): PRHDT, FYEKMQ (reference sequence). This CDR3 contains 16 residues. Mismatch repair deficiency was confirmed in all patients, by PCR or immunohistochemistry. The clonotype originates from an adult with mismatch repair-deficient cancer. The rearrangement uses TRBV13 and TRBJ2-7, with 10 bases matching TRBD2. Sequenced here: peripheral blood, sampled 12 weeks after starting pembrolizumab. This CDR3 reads CASSLESGRVFDEQYF. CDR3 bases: TGTGCCAGCAGCTTAGAGAGCGGGAGGGTTTTCGACGAGCAGTACTTC.